A single count supports the clone carrying this T cell receptor (beta chain). This sample was included in a study of blood T cell repertoires in COVID-19. On the study more broadly: Specimens from acute and convalescent COVID-19 originated in the United States, Italy and Spain. T cells, B-cell-depleted T cells, or PBMCs supplied cDNA or gDNA.

Per the study methods: Estimated nucleated cell counts came from reference gene primer amplification. Profiled with immunoSEQ multiplex PCR; TCRdb holds only in-frame clones, not every one. That table supplies the V and J calls and clone size; D and trimming were determined from the DNA. Of under 200,000 clones in the sample, 85% to 90% were seen once. The sequence was collected from a man between 18 and 35 years old with active or convalescent COVID-19. Sequenced input: peripheral blood.

For the CDR3, the DNA is TGTGCCAGTAGTATAGGCACACAAAGCGGGGAGCTGTTTTTT. Its protein is CASSIGTQSGELFF. The chain couples TRBV19 to TRBJ2-2; D remains unclear. The CDR3 covers 14 residues. Germline V gene lookup returns CDR1 LNHDA and CDR2 SQIVND (reference sequence). V lost 1 base and J 7 bases, leaving 10 bases between the germline ends.